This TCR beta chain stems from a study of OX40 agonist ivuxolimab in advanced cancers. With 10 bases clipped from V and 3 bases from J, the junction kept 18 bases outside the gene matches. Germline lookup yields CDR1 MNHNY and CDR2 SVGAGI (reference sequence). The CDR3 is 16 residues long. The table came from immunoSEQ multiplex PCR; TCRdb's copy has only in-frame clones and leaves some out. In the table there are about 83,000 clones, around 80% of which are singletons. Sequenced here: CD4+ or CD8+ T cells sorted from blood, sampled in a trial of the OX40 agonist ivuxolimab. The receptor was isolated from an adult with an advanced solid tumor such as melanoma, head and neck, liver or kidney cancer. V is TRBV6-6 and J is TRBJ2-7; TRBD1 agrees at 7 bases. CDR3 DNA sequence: TGTGCCACCCGGTTCACGAGGGGGCAGTATCTCTACGAGCAGTACTTC. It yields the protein CATRFTRGQYLYEQYF.